A single sample is the source of the 6 T cell receptor beta chains below, sequenced in a study of cytomegalovirus exposure and HLA in healthy donors. PCR involved 60 Vbeta and 13 Jbeta primers. Assay used: immunoSEQ multiplex PCR; TCRdb lists only in-frame clones, some missing. The table has over 30,000 clones, 65% to 75% seen once; the top ten hold around 10%. Sequencing was performed on PBMCs. The receptors originated from a man aged 40-55 years in good health and CMV-seropositive.

The chain's CDR3 is CASSLDSSSNQPQHF. The CDR3 DNA follows: TGTGCCAGCAGCTTAGATAGCAGTAGCAATCAGCCCCAGCATTTT. The chain employs TRBV7-2 and TRBJ1-5, with D unresolved. Trimming removed 1 base from V and 0 bases from J, with 7 bases in between. The CDR3 totals 15 residues. Germline-derived CDR1 and CDR2 are SGHTA and FQGNSA.

The rearrangement uses TRBV5-1 and TRBJ2-2, with D perhaps TRBD1 (6 bases). The CDR3 spans 15 residues. V lost 3 bases to trimming and J lost 2 bases, with 11 bases between them. Germline CDR1 SGHRS, CDR2 YFSETQ. CDR3 nucleotides: TGCGCCAGCAGCTCAAGACAGGCTAACACCGGGGAGCTGTTTTTT. Its protein product is CASSSRQANTGELFF.

This rearrangement joins TRBV19 to TRBJ2-3; the match to TRBD1 covers 11 bases. The V gene end was trimmed by 7 bases and the J gene end by 3 bases; junction bases not matched to a gene: 6. The CDR3 consists of 15 residues. In germline, CDR1 is LNHDA, CDR2 SQIVND (reference sequence). The CDR3 DNA reads TGTGCCAGTACTCCGGACAGGGGGCGAACAGATACGCAGTATTTT. Its protein product is CASTPDRGRTDTQYF.

The chain uses TRBV15 and TRBJ2-3, with a weak D call TRBD2 (7 bases). In germline, CDR1 is LNHNV, CDR2 YYDKDF (reference sequence). The CDR3 runs to 16 residues. Trimming cost V 7 bases and J 3 bases, with 20 bases left between them. CDR3 nucleotide sequence: TGTGCCACCAAAGGGGGGGGGAGGAGTGATACAGATACGCAGTATTTT. This translates into CATKGGGRSDTDTQYF. The full variable domain, its missing parts supplied by reference TRBV15 and TRBJ2-3, is DAMVIQNPRYQVTQFGKPVTLSCSQTLNHNVMYWYQQKSSQAPKLLFHYYDKDFNNEADTPDNFQSRRPNTSFCFLDIRSPGLGDTAMYLCATKGGGRSDTDTQYFGPGTRLTVL.

J is TRBJ1-4 and V is TRBV6-5; the D gene is possibly TRBD1 (6 bases). CDR1 is MNHEY and CDR2 is SVGAGI in the germline V gene. Trimming shortened V by 5 bases and J by 7 bases, and 17 bases separated the two germline ends. CDR3 length equals 15 residues. In DNA form, the CDR3 reads TGTGCCAGCAGTCCAAGGGGGACAAGGCCTGAAAAACTGTTTTTT. This codes for CASSPRGTRPEKLFF.

This clone was found a few times. The V gene is TRBV7-8, the J gene TRBJ2-7, with 7 positions matching TRBD2. The germline V gene encodes CDR1 SGHVS and CDR2 FQNEAQ. With V trimmed by 5 bases and J by 7 bases, 11 bases remained unmatched. The CDR3 sequence is 14 residues long. CDR3 DNA: TGTGCCAGCAGCCGCCTGGGCGGGGGTCTTGAGCAGTACTTC. Its protein product is CASSRLGGGLEQYF. The full variable domain, its missing parts supplied by reference TRBV7-8 and TRBJ2-7, is GAGVSQSPRYKVAKRGQDVALRCDPISGHVSLFWYQQALGQGPEFLTYFQNEAQLDKSGLPSDRFFAERPEGSVSTLKIQRTQQEDSAVYLCASSRLGGGLEQYFGPGTRLTVT.